These 5 T cell receptor beta chains share one sample of origin, sequenced in a study of blood T cells in healthy people across ages. Through a sample-barcoded 5' primer and a J-beta primer mix, a second PCR was run for 7 to 11 cycles. A single record per CDR3 protein comes from TCRdb applying MiXCR to the 5' RACE reads. The table records over 600,000 distinct CDR3 sequences, around 43% of them present only once. Specimen: blood. These receptor sequences come from a man of 80 years or more in good health.

This clonotype was seen a few times. Possible read error: a much larger clone is one base away. The V call is TRBV5-1, the J call TRBJ2-1, with TRBD2 matching over 8 bases. The CDR3 spans 16 residues. Germline V gene sequence: CDR1 SGHRS, CDR2 YFSETQ. With 5 bases clipped from V and 13 bases from J, the junction kept 20 bases outside the gene matches. The CDR3 protein is CASSDAGLGRGETQFF. The CDR3 coding sequence is TGCGCCAGCAGTGACGCGGGACTAGGTAGAGGAGAGACCCAGTTCTTC.

The gene calls are TRBV6-6 and TRBJ2-5; 7 bases fit TRBD2. The CDR3 runs 17 residues. Germline V CDR1 and CDR2: MNHNY, SVGAGI (reference sequence). Germline trimming cut 7 bases from V and 5 bases from J; bases unmatched to any gene: 19. The CDR3 DNA reads as TGTGCCAGCATCCCCCTCGCGGGGGACCGGACTATGGAGACCCAGTACTTC. Translation: CASIPLAGDRTMETQYF.

The gene calls are TRBV28 and TRBJ2-1; no definite D call. Deletions cut 8 bases from V and 7 bases from J, with 12 bases between. From germline, CDR1 is MDHEN and CDR2 SYDVKM. This CDR3 contains 12 residues. The CDR3 sequence: CASGVLGNEQFF. The CDR3 DNA reads TGTGCCAGCGGCGTATTAGGTAATGAGCAGTTCTTC.

This clonotype showed up just a few times. This chain links TRBV27 with TRBJ2-1, with 11 nucleotides matching TRBD2. Germline values: CDR1 MNHEY, CDR2 SMNVEV (reference sequence). The trim removed 2 bases at V and 0 bases at J, leaving 6 bases unmatched. The CDR3 has 18 amino acids. CDR3 DNA sequence: TGTGCCAGCAGTTTAGTTTCTAGCGGGGGGAGCTCCTACAATGAGCAGTTCTTC. It codes for CASSLVSSGGSSYNEQFF.

The rearrangement joins TRBV6-1 to TRBJ2-1; 14 bases align to TRBD2. Germline CDR1 MNHNS, CDR2 SASEGT. The V and J ends lost 3 bases and 10 bases, in that order; junction bases with no gene match: 5. CDR3 length: 15 amino acids. CDR3 protein: CASSEGLAGVREQFF. The CDR3 nucleotides read TGTGCCAGCAGTGAGGGACTAGCGGGAGTACGAGAGCAGTTCTTC.